This T cell receptor beta chain was identified during a study of identical twins. The trim removed 0 bases at V and 4 bases at J, leaving 10 bases unmatched. CDR1 is LGHNA, CDR2 YNFKEQ, per germline. The CDR3 runs 18 residues. Via MiXCR, TCRdb re-called the 5' RACE reads, giving one row per CDR3 protein. In the table there are 500,000 to 700,000 distinct CDR3 sequences, roughly 7.1% of which are singletons. In this sample, this clonotype turned up many times. This same sample was also taken into another study, of yellow fever vaccine responses in identical twins.

This receptor was obtained from a woman younger than 30 in good health. The sequenced sample consisted of PBMCs. The rearrangement joins TRBV4-2 to TRBJ2-3; 10 bases line up with TRBD2. In DNA form, the CDR3 reads TGTGCCAGCAGCCAAGATGCGGAAAGCGGGGGGGCATCAGATACGCAGTATTTT. Translation gives CASSQDAESGGASDTQYF.